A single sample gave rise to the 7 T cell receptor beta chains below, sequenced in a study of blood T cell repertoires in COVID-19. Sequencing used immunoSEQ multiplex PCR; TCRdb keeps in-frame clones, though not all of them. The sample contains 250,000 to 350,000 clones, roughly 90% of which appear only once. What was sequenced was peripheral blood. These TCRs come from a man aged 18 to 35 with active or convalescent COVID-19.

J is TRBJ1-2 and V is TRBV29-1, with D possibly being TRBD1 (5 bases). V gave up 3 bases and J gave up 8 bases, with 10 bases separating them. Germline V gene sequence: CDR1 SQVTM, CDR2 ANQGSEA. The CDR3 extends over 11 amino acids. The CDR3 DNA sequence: TGCAGCGTTGAGTCCAGGGTGGGCTACACCTTC. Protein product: CSVESRVGYTF. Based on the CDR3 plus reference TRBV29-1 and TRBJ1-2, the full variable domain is SAVISQKPSRDICQRGTSLTIQCQVDSQVTMMFWYRQQPGQSLTLIATANQGSEATYESGFVIDKFPISRPNLTFSTLTVSNMSPEDSSIYLCSVESRVGYTFGSGTRLTVV.

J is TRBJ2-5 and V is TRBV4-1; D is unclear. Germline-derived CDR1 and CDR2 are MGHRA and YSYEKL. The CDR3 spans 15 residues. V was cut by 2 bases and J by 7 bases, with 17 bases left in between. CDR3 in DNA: TGCGCCAGCAGCCAAACTGTCGGCACCTCGGGGACCCAGTACTTC. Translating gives CASSQTVGTSGTQYF.

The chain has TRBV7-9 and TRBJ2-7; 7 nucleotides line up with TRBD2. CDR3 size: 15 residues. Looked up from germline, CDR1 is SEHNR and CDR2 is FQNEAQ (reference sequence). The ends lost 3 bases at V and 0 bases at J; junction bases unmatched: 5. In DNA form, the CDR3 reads TGTGCCAGCAGCTTTACTAGCGTCAGCTCCTACGAGCAGTACTTC. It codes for CASSFTSVSSYEQYF.

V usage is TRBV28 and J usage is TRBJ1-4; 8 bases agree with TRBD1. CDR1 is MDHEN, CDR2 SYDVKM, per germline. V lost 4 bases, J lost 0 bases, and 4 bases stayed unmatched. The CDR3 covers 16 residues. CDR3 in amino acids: CASSSAGGTTNEKLFF. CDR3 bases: TGTGCCAGCAGTTCGGCAGGGGGCACAACTAATGAAAAACTGTTTTTT.

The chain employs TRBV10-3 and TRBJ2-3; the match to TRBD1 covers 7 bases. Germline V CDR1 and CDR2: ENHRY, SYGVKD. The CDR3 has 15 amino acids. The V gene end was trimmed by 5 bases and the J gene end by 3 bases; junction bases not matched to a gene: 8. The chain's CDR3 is CAISLDRVVTDTQYF. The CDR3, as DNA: TGTGCCATCAGTCTAGACAGGGTTGTGACAGATACGCAGTATTTT.

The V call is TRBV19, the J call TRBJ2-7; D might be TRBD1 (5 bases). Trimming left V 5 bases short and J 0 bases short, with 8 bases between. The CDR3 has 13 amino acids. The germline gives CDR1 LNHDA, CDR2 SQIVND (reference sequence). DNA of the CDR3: TGTGCCAGTAGTTACCAGGGCTCCTACGAGCAGTACTTC. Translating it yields CASSYQGSYEQYF. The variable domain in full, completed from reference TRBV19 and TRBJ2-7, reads DGGITQSPKYLFRKEGQNVTLSCEQNLNHDAMYWYRQDPGQGLRLIYYSQIVNDFQKGDIAEGYSVSREKKESFPLTVTSAQKNPTAFYLCASSYQGSYEQYFGPGTRLTVT.

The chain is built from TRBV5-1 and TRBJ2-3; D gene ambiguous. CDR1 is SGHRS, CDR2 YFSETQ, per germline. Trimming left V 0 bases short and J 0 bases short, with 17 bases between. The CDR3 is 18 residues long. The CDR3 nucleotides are TGCGCCAGCAGCTTGGGCCCCCGGGTGGTATTAAGCACAGATACGCAGTATTTT. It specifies CASSLGPRVVLSTDTQYF.